The 28 T cell receptor beta chains presented below share a single source sample, sequenced in a study of PD-L1 blockade in urothelial cancer listed by TCRdb under 2017. Library preparation employed the immunoSEQ multiplex PCR assay. TCRdb's version of the immuneACCESS table is confined to in-frame rearrangements and falls short of the full clone set. An unresolved V gene accounts for under half of the shortfall where checked; the remainder is of unknown origin. For this sample there are 40,000 to 45,000 clones; more than 70% appear just once. The ten biggest clones cover about 14% of the sample. The sample consisted of PBMCs, taken around atezolizumab (anti-PD-L1) treatment. These receptors all come from a woman aged 55-69 years with urothelial cancer.

This clone appeared a single time. The chain employs TRBV28 and TRBJ2-3; D is possibly TRBD2 (6 bases). Germline V gives CDR1 MDHEN, CDR2 SYDVKM. CDR3 length: 16 residues. V shed 5 bases and J shed 1 base, with 16 bases lying between them. CDR3 nucleotides: TGTGCCAGCAGTCCCGTCGGGGGTGCCCGCACAGATACGCAGTATTTT. This gives the protein CASSPVGGARTDTQYF.

The J gene is TRBJ2-3, the V gene TRBV4-3; 11 bases map to TRBD2. CDR1 is LGHNA, CDR2 YSLEER, per germline. V was clipped by 0 bases and J by 5 bases; unmatched bases: 7. This CDR3 has 17 residues. The CDR3 sequence is CASSQDRLAGGGDTQYF. The CDR3 DNA reads as TGCGCCAGCAGCCAAGATCGCCTAGCGGGGGGCGGAGATACGCAGTATTTT.

V gene TRBV18 combines with J gene TRBJ1-5; 10 nucleotides agree with TRBD1. This CDR3 is built from 16 residues. The V and J ends lost 6 bases and 3 bases, in that order; junction bases with no gene match: 8. Germline values: CDR1 KGHSH, CDR2 LQKENI. The CDR3 DNA reads as TGTGCCAGCTCCCCGGGACAGGGGTTCTCCAATCAGCCCCAGCATTTT. Protein: CASSPGQGFSNQPQHF.

This clone has just one count. The chain combines TRBV2 with TRBJ2-7, with 7 nucleotides matching TRBD1. Per the germline V gene, CDR1 is SNHLY and CDR2 is FYNNEI. The ends lost 0 bases at V and 6 bases at J; junction bases unmatched: 8. This CDR3 is built from 15 residues. CDR3 DNA: TGTGCCAGCAGTGAAGCTCGAGGCAGGGGGAGCGAGCAGTACTTC. This codes for CASSEARGRGSEQYF.

V is TRBV28 and J is TRBJ1-4; 12 bases agree with TRBD1. The V gene end was trimmed by 8 bases and the J gene end by 0 bases; junction bases not matched to a gene: 1. The germline gives CDR1 MDHEN, CDR2 SYDVKM. The CDR3 consists of 15 residues. CDR3 sequence reads: CASGTGGPTNEKLFF. The CDR3 DNA follows: TGTGCCAGCGGGACAGGGGGCCCAACTAATGAAAAACTGTTTTTT. Filled out from reference TRBV28 and TRBJ1-4, the complete variable domain reads DVKVTQSSRYLVKRTGEKVFLECVQDMDHENMFWYRQDPGLGLRLIYFSYDVKMKEKGDIPEGYSVSREKKERFSLILESASTNQTSMYLCASGTGGPTNEKLFFGSGTQLSVL.

This clone was recorded only once. V usage is TRBV5-1 and J usage is TRBJ2-7, with 8 bases identical to TRBD1. The CDR3 contains 15 residues. V was clipped by 0 bases and J by 3 bases; unmatched bases: 5. CDR1 is SGHRS and CDR2 is YFSETQ in the germline V gene. The CDR3 DNA is TGCGCCAGCAGCTTGGCCGGACAGGGTAACTACGAGCAGTACTTC. This gives the protein CASSLAGQGNYEQYF.

The chain uses TRBV5-4 and TRBJ1-2; TRBD1 agrees at 7 bases. The germline gives CDR1 SGHNT, CDR2 YYREEE (reference sequence). This CDR3 spans 15 amino acids. Trimming cost V 0 bases and J 4 bases; bases outside gene matches: 6. CDR3 residues: CASSLAAGGLYGYTF. CDR3 bases: TGTGCCAGCAGCTTGGCGGCAGGGGGACTCTATGGCTACACCTTC.

There are a few counts of this clone. This chain uses TRBV7-8 with TRBJ1-5, with 9 bases that match TRBD1. CDR3 size: 16 residues. Trimming removed 4 bases from V and 9 bases from J; junction bases left unmatched: 13. Germline loops: CDR1 SGHVS, CDR2 FQNEAQ. In DNA form, the CDR3 reads TGTGCCAGCAGCTCTCACGACCAGACAGGGGGGAGGCCCCAGCATTTT. It is translated as CASSSHDQTGGRPQHF. The variable domain in full, completed from reference TRBV7-8 and TRBJ1-5, reads GAGVSQSPRYKVAKRGQDVALRCDPISGHVSLFWYQQALGQGPEFLTYFQNEAQLDKSGLPSDRFFAERPEGSVSTLKIQRTQQEDSAVYLCASSSHDQTGGRPQHFGDGTRLSIL.

This chain connects TRBV9 to TRBJ1-2, with unresolved D. CDR1 is SGDLS, CDR2 YYNGEE, per germline. V lost 0 bases and J 0 bases, leaving 6 bases between the germline ends. The length of the CDR3 is 14 residues. CDR3 amino acids: CASSVAGTNYGYTF. CDR3 DNA sequence: TGTGCCAGCAGCGTAGCCGGGACTAACTATGGCTACACCTTC.

This chain joins TRBV29-1 and TRBJ2-1, with TRBD1 as a possible D gene (7 bases). The CDR3 length is 14 residues. Germline CDR1 SQVTM, CDR2 ANQGSEA. Trimming left V 3 bases short and J 6 bases short, with 15 bases between. In DNA, the CDR3 is TGCAGCGTTGATCGGGCAGGGGGAGGCAATGAGCAGTTCTTC. Amino acids: CSVDRAGGGNEQFF.

The chain uses TRBV11-2 and TRBJ2-5; 12 nucleotides align to TRBD2. Per germline, CDR1 SGHAT and CDR2 FQNNGV. The CDR3 covers 17 residues. V shed 1 base, J shed 4 bases, and the junction held 7 bases outside the gene matches. The CDR3 region has the DNA TGTGCCAGCAGCTTAGGGGCTAGCGGGGGGGCCTTAGAGACCCAGTACTTC. It codes for CASSLGASGGALETQYF.

The chain joins TRBV7-2 to TRBJ1-2; no firm D call. The length of the CDR3 is 13 residues. With 1 base removed from V and 7 bases from J, the gap between germline ends came to 10 bases. CDR1 and CDR2 (germline): SGHTA, FQGNSA. CDR3: CASSLELVFGYTF. The CDR3 DNA sequence: TGTGCCAGCAGCTTAGAGTTAGTCTTTGGCTACACCTTC.

This clone was observed once. The chain couples TRBV5-1 to TRBJ2-7; 14 bases match TRBD2. The junction had 21 bases not matched to a gene; V was cut back by 4 bases and J by 6 bases. This CDR3 contains 20 residues. The germline V gene has CDR1 SGHRS and CDR2 YFSETQ. The CDR3 nucleotides are TGCGCCAGCAGCCGGGACAGGCACCTAGTTGGACTAGCGGGAGGAACCGAGCAGTACTTC. Protein: CASSRDRHLVGLAGGTEQYF.

The chain has TRBV7-2 and TRBJ1-2; TRBD1 is a possible D gene (6 bases). CDR1 is SGHTA and CDR2 is FQGNSA in the germline V gene. V was shortened by 5 bases and J by 1 base, with 14 bases between the two germline ends. CDR3 length: 15 residues. The chain's CDR3 is CASSPSAGDNYGYTF. The CDR3 nucleotides are TGTGCCAGCAGCCCGAGTGCAGGGGATAACTATGGCTACACCTTC.

The CDR3 nucleotides are TGTGCCAGCAGTTGGGGCGGACAGGGAAGGGATGGCTACACCTTC. As protein: CASSWGGQGRDGYTF. The gene calls are TRBV6-5 and TRBJ1-2; TRBD1 matches at 8 bases. Losses at the gene ends were 4 bases for V and 6 bases for J; bases not matched to a gene: 10. Germline CDR1 is MNHEY and CDR2 is SVGAGI. CDR3 length: 15 residues.

The chain recombines TRBV9 with TRBJ2-1; TRBD2 is a possible D gene (6 bases). CDR3 length: 15 residues. Germline V gene sequence: CDR1 SGDLS, CDR2 YYNGEE. Trimming shortened V by 6 bases and J by 0 bases, and 13 bases separated the two germline ends. The CDR3 is CASTERGLSYNEQFF. The CDR3, as DNA: TGTGCCAGCACGGAAAGGGGACTCTCCTACAATGAGCAGTTCTTC.

V usage is TRBV10-3 and J usage is TRBJ1-5, with no clear D. The germline CDR1 and CDR2 sequences are ENHRY and SYGVKD. This CDR3 contains 12 residues. Trimming shortened V by 4 bases and J by 4 bases, and 5 bases separated the two germline ends. In DNA, the CDR3 is TGTGCCATCAGTGCAGATAATCAGCCCCAGCATTTT. Translated: CAISADNQPQHF.

The chain joins TRBV5-1 to TRBJ2-5, with TRBD1 matching over 10 bases. J was trimmed by 4 bases and V by 5 bases; bases with no gene match: 11. Germline V gene lookup returns CDR1 SGHRS and CDR2 YFSETQ. The CDR3 is 16 residues long. The CDR3 DNA is TGCGCCAGCAGGATGGGGCGGACAGGGGGATCAGAGACCCAGTACTTC. Its protein product is CASRMGRTGGSETQYF.

The chain couples TRBV12-5 to TRBJ1-2; D perhaps matches TRBD1 (5 bases). Germline V gene sequence: CDR1 LGHNT, CDR2 FRNRAP. The length of the CDR3 is 15 residues. V was shortened by 3 bases and J by 1 base, with 12 bases between the two germline ends. This chain's CDR3 is CASGFWQGHNYGYTF. CDR3 DNA sequence: TGTGCTAGTGGTTTTTGGCAGGGCCATAACTATGGCTACACCTTC.

This chain connects TRBV6-5 to TRBJ2-7; the match to TRBD2 covers 8 bases. CDR1 and CDR2 from the germline V gene are MNHEY and SVGAGI. Germline trimming cut 10 bases from V and 2 bases from J; bases unmatched to any gene: 10. The CDR3 contains 14 residues. The DNA for the CDR3 is TGTGCCACCGAAAGGGGCGGGGGGACCTACGAGCAGTACTTC. It encodes CATERGGGTYEQYF.

This sequence joins TRBV7-2 and TRBJ1-2; D is possibly TRBD1 (5 bases). In germline, CDR1 is SGHTA, CDR2 FQGNSA. The CDR3 has 16 amino acids. Trimming took 1 base from V and 3 from J, leaving 15 bases between them. This CDR3 is CASSLVRRGMDYGYTF. CDR3 coding DNA: TGTGCCAGCAGCTTAGTACGGCGGGGGATGGACTATGGCTACACCTTC.

By its share, this clone is medium-sized (0.01 to 0.1%). V usage is TRBV11-3 and J usage is TRBJ2-4; 10 nucleotides agree with TRBD1. CDR1 and CDR2 (germline): SGHNT, YENEEA. Unmatched junction bases numbered 5, after V lost 1 base and J lost 8 bases. The CDR3 sequence is 15 residues long. The DNA of the CDR3 is TGTGCCAGCAGCTTAGGGGGACAGGGGTGGCACATTCAGTACTTC. Translation: CASSLGGQGWHIQYF.

The rearrangement links TRBV5-1 to TRBJ2-3; D unresolved. Trimming took 5 bases from V and 2 from J, leaving 9 bases between them. Germline V gene lookup returns CDR1 SGHRS and CDR2 YFSETQ. The CDR3 runs 13 residues. The CDR3 region is CASSPYSTDTQYF. Written as DNA, the CDR3 is TGCGCCAGCAGTCCCTATTCCACAGATACGCAGTATTTT.

CDR3 in amino acids: CASSVKTSGGDIQYF. CDR3 DNA sequence: TGTGCCAGCAGTGTCAAGACTAGCGGGGGTGACATTCAGTACTTC. This chain links TRBV6-1 with TRBJ2-4, with 12 bases aligning to TRBD2. Trimming cost V 4 bases and J 8 bases; bases outside gene matches: 6. This CDR3 is 15 amino acids long. Germline V gene lookup returns CDR1 MNHNS and CDR2 SASEGT.

The table lists this clone with a count of one. The rearrangement links TRBV25-1 to TRBJ1-1; unclear D gene. Trimming pared 6 bases from V and 1 base from J, leaving 6 bases between. The CDR3 sequence is 12 residues long. Per germline, CDR1 MGHDK and CDR2 SYGVNS. The CDR3 DNA is TGTGCCAGCAGACGGGGGAACACTGAAGCTTTCTTT. It codes for CASRRGNTEAFF.

In this sample, this clone turned up a few times. The chain recombines TRBV6-4 with TRBJ2-1; 14 positions agree with TRBD2. The CDR3 spans 17 residues. Per the germline V gene, CDR1 is MRHNA and CDR2 is SNTAGT. Trimming took 0 bases from V and 4 from J; bases not matched to a gene: 2. CDR3 DNA: TGTGCCAGCAGTGACTCGACTAGCGGGGGGGAATACAATGAGCAGTTCTTC. Encoded protein: CASSDSTSGGEYNEQFF.

The chain has TRBV9 and TRBJ1-2; D may be TRBD1 (5 bases). The CDR3 has 16 amino acids. The germline V gene encodes CDR1 SGDLS and CDR2 YYNGEE. V was cut by 0 bases and J by 0 bases, with 12 bases left in between. The CDR3 reads CASSVAPQGSNYGYTF. The CDR3, as DNA: TGTGCCAGCAGCGTAGCCCCCCAGGGTTCTAACTATGGCTACACCTTC. The variable domain in full, with the rest retrieved from reference TRBV9 and TRBJ1-2, is DSGVTQTPKHLITATGQRVTLRCSPRSGDLSVYWYQQSLDQGLQFLIQYYNGEERAKGNILERFSAQQFPDLHSELNLSSLELGDSALYFCASSVAPQGSNYGYTFGSGTRLTVV.

The CDR3 DNA reads as TGTGCCAGCAGCAATAGCGGGAGGGCCGCGGATACGCAGTATTTT. The encoded protein is CASSNSGRAADTQYF. The chain has TRBV7-6 and TRBJ2-3; 11 nucleotides agree with TRBD2. With 5 bases clipped from V and 6 bases from J, the junction kept 7 bases outside the gene matches. This CDR3 is built from 15 residues. Germline assignment: CDR1 SGHVS and CDR2 FNYEAQ.